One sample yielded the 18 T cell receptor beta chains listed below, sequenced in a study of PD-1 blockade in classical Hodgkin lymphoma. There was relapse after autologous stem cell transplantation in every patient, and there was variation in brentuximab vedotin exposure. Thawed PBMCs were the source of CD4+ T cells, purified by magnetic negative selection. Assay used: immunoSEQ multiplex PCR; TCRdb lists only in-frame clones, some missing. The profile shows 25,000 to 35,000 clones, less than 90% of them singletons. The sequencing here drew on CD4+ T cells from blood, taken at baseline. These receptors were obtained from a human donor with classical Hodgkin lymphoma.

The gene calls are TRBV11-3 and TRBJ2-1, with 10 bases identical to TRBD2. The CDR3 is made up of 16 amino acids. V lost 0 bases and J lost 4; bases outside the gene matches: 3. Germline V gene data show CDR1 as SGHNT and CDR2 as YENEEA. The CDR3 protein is CASSLDQTSGYNEQFF. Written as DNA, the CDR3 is TGTGCCAGCAGCTTAGATCAGACTAGCGGGTACAATGAGCAGTTCTTC.

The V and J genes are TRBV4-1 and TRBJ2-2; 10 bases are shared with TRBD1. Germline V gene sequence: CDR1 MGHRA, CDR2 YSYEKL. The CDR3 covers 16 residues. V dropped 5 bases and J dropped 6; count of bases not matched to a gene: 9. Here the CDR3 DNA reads TGCGCCAGCAGCTACAGTGGGACAGGGGAAGCCGGGGAGCTGTTTTTT. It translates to CASSYSGTGEAGELFF.

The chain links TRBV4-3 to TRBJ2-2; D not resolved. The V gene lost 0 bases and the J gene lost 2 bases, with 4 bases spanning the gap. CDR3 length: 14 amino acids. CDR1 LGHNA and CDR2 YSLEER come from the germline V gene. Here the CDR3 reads CASSQDSNTGELFF. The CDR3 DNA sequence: TGCGCCAGCAGCCAAGACAGTAACACCGGGGAGCTGTTTTTT.

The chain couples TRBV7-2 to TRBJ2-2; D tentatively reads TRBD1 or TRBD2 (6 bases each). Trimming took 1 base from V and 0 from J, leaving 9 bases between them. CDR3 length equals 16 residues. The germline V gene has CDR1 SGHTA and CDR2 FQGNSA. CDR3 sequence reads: CASSLDRGPNTGELFF. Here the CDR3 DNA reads TGTGCCAGCAGCTTAGATCGGGGGCCGAACACCGGGGAGCTGTTTTTT.

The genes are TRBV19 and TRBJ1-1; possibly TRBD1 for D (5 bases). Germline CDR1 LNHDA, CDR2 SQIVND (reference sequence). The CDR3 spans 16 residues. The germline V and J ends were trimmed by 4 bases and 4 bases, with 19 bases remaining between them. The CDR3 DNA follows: TGTGCCAGTAGTACCGGTCGTGGGGGGGGTGGCACTGAAGCTTTCTTT. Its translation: CASSTGRGGGGTEAFF.

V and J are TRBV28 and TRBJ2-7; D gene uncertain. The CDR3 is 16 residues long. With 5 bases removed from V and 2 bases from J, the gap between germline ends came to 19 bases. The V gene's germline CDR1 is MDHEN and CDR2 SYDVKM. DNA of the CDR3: TGTGCCAGCAGTGTCCCTTACGTGGGCACCGCCTACGAGCAGTACTTC. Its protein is CASSVPYVGTAYEQYF.

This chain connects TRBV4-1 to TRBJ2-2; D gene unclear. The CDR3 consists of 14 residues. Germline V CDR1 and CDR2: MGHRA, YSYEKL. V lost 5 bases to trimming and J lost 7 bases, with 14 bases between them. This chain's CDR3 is CASSSIRRGGELFF. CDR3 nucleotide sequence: TGCGCCAGCAGCTCCATACGGAGAGGCGGGGAGCTGTTTTTT.

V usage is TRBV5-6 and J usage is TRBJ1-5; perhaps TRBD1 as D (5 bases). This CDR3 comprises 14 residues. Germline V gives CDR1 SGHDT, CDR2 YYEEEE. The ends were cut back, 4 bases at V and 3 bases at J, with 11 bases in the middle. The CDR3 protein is CASSQGPINQPQHF. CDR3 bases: TGTGCCAGCAGCCAGGGACCGATCAATCAGCCCCAGCATTTT.

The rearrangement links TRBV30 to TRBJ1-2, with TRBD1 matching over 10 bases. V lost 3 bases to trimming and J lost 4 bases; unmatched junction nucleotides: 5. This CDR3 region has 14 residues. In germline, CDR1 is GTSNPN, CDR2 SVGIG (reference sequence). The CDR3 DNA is TGTGCCTGGAGCAACGGACAGGGGGGCTATGGCTACACCTTC. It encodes CAWSNGQGGYGYTF.

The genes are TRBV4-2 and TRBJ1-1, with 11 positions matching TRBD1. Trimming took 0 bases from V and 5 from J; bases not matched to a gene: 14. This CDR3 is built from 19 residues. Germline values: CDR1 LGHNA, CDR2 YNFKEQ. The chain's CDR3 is CASSQDRYRTGGRRTEAFF. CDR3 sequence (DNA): TGTGCCAGCAGCCAAGATCGGTACAGGACAGGGGGCCGGAGAACTGAAGCTTTCTTT.

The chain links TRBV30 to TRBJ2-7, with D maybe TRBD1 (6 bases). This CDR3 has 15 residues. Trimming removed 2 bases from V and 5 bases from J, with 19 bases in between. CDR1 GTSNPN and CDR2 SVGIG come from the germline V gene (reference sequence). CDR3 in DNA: TGTGCCTGGAGTCAAGTAGGACAGCGTGTAGACGAGCAGTACTTC. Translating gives CAWSQVGQRVDEQYF. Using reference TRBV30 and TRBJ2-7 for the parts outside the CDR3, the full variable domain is SQTIHQWPATLVQPVGSPLSLECTVEGTSNPNLYWYRQAAGRGLQLLFYSVGIGQISSEVPQNLSASRPQDRQFILSSKKLLLSDSGFYLCAWSQVGQRVDEQYFGPGTRLTVT.

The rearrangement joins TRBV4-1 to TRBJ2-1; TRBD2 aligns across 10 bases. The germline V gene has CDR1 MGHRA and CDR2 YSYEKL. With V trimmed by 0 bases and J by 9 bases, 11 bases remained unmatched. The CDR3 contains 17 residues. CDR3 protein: CASSQDRASGSLVEQFF. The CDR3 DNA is TGCGCCAGCAGCCAAGATCGGGCTAGCGGGAGCTTGGTTGAGCAGTTCTTC.

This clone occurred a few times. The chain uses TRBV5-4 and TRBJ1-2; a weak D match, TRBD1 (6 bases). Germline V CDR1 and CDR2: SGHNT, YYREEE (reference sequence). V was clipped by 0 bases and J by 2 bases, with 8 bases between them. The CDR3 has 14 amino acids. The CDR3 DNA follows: TGTGCCAGCAGCTTGGTGGACAGCAACTATGGCTACACCTTC. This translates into CASSLVDSNYGYTF.

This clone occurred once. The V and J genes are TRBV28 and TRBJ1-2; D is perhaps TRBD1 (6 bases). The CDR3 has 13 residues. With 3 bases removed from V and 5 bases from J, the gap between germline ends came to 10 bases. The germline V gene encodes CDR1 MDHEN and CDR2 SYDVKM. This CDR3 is CASSFSQGYGYTF. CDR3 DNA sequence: TGTGCCAGCAGTTTTAGCCAGGGGTATGGCTACACCTTC.

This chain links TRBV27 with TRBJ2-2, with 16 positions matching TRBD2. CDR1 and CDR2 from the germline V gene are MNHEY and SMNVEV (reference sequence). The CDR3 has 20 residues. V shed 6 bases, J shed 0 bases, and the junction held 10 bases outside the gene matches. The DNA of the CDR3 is TGTGCCAGCAGCCACCCGGGACTAGCGGGAGGGGGTTCGAACACCGGGGAGCTGTTTTTT. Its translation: CASSHPGLAGGGSNTGELFF.

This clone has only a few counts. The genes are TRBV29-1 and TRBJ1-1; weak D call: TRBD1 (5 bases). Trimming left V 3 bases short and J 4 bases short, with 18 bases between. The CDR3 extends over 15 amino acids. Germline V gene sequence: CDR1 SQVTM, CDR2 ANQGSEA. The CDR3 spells CSVENPGPRGTEAFF. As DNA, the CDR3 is TGCAGCGTTGAGAATCCAGGGCCCCGTGGCACTGAAGCTTTCTTT.

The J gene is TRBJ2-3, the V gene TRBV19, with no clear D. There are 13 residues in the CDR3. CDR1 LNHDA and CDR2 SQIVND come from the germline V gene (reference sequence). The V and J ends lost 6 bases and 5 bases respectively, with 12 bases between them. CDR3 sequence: CASRILGGDTQYF. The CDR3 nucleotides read TGTGCCAGTAGGATCCTCGGTGGAGATACGCAGTATTTT.

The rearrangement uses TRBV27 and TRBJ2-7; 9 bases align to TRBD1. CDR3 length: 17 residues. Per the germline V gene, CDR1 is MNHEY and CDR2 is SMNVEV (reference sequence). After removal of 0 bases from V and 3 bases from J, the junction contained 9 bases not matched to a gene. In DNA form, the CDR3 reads TGTGCCAGCAGTTTATCGCTCTTCCGGGACAGGGACTACGAGCAGTACTTC. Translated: CASSLSLFRDRDYEQYF.